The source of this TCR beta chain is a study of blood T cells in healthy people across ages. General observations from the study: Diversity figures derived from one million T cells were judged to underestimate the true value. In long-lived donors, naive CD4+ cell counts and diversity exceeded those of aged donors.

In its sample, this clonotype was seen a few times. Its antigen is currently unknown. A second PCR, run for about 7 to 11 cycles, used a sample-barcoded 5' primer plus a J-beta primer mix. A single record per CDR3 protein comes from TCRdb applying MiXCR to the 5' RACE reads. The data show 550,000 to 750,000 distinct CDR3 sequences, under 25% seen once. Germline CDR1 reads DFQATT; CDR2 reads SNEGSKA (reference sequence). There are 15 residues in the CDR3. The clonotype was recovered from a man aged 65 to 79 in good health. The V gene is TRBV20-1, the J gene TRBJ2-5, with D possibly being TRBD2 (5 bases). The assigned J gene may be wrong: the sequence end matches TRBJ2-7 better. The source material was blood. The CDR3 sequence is CSARVHRLTTYEQYF. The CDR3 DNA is TGCAGTGCTAGAGTCCACAGACTAACAACCTACGAGCAGTACTTC.